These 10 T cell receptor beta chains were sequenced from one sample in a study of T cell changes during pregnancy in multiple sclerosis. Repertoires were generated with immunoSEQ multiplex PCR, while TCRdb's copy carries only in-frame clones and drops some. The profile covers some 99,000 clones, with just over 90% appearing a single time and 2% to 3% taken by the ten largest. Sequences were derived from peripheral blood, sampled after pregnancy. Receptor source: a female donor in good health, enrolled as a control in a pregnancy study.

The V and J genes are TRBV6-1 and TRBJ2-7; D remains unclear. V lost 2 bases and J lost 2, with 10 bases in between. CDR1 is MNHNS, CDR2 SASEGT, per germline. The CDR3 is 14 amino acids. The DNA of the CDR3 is TGTGCCAGCAGTGAAACCACTCCTCCCTACGAGCAGTACTTC. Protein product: CASSETTPPYEQYF.

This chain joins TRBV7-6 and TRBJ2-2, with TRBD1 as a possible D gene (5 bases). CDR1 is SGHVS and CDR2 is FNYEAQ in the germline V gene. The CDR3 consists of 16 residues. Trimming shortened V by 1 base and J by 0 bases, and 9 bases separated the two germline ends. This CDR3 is CASSLVRGANTGELFF. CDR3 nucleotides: TGTGCCAGCAGCTTAGTAAGGGGCGCGAACACCGGGGAGCTGTTTTTT. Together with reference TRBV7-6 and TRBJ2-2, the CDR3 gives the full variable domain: GAGVSQSPRYKVTKRGQDVALRCDPISGHVSLYWYRQALGQGPEFLTYFNYEAQQDKSGLPNDRFSAERPEGSISTLTIQRTEQRDSAMYRCASSLVRGANTGELFFGEGSRLTVL.

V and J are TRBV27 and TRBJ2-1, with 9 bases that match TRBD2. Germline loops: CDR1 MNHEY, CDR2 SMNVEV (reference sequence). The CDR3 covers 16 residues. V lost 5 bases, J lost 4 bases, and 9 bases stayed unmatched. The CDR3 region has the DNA TGTGCCAGCAGTCGTACGGGGACTAGCTTTTACAATGAGCAGTTCTTC. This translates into CASSRTGTSFYNEQFF.

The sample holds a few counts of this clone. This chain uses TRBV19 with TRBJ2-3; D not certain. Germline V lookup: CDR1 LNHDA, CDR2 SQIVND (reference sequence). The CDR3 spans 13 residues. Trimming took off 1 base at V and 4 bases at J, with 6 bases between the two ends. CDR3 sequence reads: CASSIGLADTQYF. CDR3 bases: TGTGCCAGTAGTATAGGTCTAGCAGATACGCAGTATTTT. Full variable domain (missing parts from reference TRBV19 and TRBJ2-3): DGGITQSPKYLFRKEGQNVTLSCEQNLNHDAMYWYRQDPGQGLRLIYYSQIVNDFQKGDIAEGYSVSREKKESFPLTVTSAQKNPTAFYLCASSIGLADTQYFGPGTRLTVL.

The CDR3 sequence is CASSQGWGQQKLGANVLTF. The CDR3 DNA follows: TGTGCCAGCAGCCAAGGGTGGGGACAACAAAAACTTGGGGCCAACGTCCTGACTTTC. The chain has TRBV14 and TRBJ2-6; D is possibly TRBD1 (6 bases). This CDR3 is 19 amino acids long. V was cut by 1 base and J by 3 bases, with 19 bases left in between. From germline, CDR1 is SGHDN and CDR2 FVKESK.

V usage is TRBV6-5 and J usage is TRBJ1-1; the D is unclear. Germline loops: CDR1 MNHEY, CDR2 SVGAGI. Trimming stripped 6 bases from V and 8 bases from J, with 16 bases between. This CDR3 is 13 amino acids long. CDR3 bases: TGTGCCAGCAGCCCCTCCAACTCTCGCGAAGCTTTCTTT. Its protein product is CASSPSNSREAFF.

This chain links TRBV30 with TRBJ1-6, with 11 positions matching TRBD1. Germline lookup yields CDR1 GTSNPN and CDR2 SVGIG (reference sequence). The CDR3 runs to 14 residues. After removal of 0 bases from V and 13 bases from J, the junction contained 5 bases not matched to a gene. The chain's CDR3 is CAWSVSGTGGPLHF. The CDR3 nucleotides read TGTGCCTGGAGTGTATCCGGGACAGGGGGGCCCCTCCACTTT.

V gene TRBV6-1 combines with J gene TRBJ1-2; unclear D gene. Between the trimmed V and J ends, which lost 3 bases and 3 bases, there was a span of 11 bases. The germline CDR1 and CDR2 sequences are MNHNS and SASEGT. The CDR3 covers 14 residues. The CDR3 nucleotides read TGTGCCAGCAGTGACCGTGGCCCCTACTATGGCTACACCTTC. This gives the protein CASSDRGPYYGYTF.

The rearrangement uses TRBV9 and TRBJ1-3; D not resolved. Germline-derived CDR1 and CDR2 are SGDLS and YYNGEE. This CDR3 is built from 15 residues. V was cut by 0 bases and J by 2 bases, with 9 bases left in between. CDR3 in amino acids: CASSVDFSAGNTIYF. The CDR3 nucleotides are TGTGCCAGCAGCGTAGACTTCTCGGCTGGAAACACCATATATTTT.

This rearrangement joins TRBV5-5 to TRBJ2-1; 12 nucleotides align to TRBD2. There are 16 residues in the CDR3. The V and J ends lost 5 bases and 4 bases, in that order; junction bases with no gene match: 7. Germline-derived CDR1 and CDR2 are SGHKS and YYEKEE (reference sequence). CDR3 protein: CASSPGLAGLYNEQFF. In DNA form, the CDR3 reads TGTGCCAGCAGTCCCGGACTAGCGGGACTTTACAATGAGCAGTTCTTC.